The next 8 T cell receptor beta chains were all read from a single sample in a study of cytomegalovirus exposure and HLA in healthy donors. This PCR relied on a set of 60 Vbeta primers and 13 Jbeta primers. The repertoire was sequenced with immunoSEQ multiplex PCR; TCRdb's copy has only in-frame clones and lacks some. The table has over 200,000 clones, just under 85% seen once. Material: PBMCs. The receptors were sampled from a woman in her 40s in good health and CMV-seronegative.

CDR3 in DNA: TGTGCCACTGCCCGGACAGGAGACAATCAGCCCCAGCATTTT. Protein sequence: CATARTGDNQPQHF. This chain joins TRBV10-3 and TRBJ1-5; 7 nucleotides match TRBD1. The germline V gene encodes CDR1 ENHRY and CDR2 SYGVKD. This CDR3 comprises 14 residues. J gave up 3 bases and V 10 bases, and 9 bases lay outside the gene matches.

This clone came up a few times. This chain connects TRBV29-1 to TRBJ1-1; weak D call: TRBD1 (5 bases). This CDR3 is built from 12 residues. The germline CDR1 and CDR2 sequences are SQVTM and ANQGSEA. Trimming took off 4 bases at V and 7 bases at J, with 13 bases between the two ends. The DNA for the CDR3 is TGCAGCGTTGTAGGGACTAAGTTTGAAGCTTTCTTT. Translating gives CSVVGTKFEAFF.

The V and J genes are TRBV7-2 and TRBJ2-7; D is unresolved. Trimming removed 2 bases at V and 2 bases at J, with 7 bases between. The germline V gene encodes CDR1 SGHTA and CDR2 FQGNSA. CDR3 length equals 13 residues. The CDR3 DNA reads TGTGCCAGCAGCTTACGGGTCACCTACGAGCAGTACTTC. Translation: CASSLRVTYEQYF.

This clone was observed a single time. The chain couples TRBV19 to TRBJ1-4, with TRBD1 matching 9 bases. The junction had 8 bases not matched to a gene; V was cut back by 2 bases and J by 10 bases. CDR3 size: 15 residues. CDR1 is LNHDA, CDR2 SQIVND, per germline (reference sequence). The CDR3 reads CASSISPGQGGKLFF. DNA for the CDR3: TGTGCCAGTAGTATAAGTCCGGGACAGGGTGGAAAACTGTTTTTT. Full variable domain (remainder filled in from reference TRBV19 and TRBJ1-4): DGGITQSPKYLFRKEGQNVTLSCEQNLNHDAMYWYRQDPGQGLRLIYYSQIVNDFQKGDIAEGYSVSREKKESFPLTVTSAQKNPTAFYLCASSISPGQGGKLFFGSGTQLSVL.

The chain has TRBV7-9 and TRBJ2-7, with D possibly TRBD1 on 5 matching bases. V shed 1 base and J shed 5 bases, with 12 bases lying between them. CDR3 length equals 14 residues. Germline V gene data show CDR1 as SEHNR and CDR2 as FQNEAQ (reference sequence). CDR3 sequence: CASSLGQGLNEQYF. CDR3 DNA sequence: TGTGCCAGCAGCTTAGGGCAGGGTTTAAACGAGCAGTACTTC.

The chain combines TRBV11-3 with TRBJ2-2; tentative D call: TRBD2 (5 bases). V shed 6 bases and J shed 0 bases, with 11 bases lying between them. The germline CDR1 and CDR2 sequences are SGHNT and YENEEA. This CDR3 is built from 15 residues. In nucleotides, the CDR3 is TGTGCCAGCAGGCTCGAGCGGTCGAACACCGGGGAGCTGTTTTTT. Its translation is CASRLERSNTGELFF.

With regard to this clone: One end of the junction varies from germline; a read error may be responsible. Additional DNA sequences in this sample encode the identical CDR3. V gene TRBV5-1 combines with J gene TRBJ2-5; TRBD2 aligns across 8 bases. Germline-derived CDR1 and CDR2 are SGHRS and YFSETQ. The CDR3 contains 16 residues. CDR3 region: CASSREGRGYQETQYF. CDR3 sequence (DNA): TGCGCTAGCAGCCGGGAGGGAAGGGGGTACCAAGAGACCCAGTACTTC.

The CDR3 is CASSESGGNTEAFF. The CDR3 nucleotides are TGCGCCAGCAGTGAGTCGGGGGGAAACACTGAAGCTTTCTTT. The chain is built from TRBV10-1 and TRBJ1-1, with a weak D call TRBD1 (5 bases). CDR3 size: 14 residues. Germline CDR1 is WNHNN and CDR2 is SYGVQD (reference sequence). The germline V and J ends were trimmed by 0 bases and 2 bases, with 7 bases remaining between them.